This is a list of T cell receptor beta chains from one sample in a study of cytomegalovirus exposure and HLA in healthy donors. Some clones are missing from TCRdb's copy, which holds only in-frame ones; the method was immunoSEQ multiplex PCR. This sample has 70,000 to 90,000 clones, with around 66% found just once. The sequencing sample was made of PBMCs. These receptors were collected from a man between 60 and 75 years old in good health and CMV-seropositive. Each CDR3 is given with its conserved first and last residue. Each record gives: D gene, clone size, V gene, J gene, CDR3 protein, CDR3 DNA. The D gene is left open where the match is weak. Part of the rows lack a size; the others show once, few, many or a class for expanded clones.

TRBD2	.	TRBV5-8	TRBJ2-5	CASSLGLAGQGTQYF	TGTGCCAGCAGCTTGGGACTAGCGGGGCAGGGGACCCAGTACTTC
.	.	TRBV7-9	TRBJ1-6	CASSLGLNSPLHF	TGTGCCAGCAGCTTAGGGCTTAATTCACCCCTCCACTTT
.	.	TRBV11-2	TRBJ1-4	CASSPSPQATNEKLFF	TGTGCCAGCAGCCCCTCCCCACAAGCAACTAATGAAAAACTGTTTTTT
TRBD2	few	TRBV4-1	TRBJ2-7	CASSLRATSGFYEQYF	TGCGCCAGCAGCCTTAGGGCGACTAGCGGGTTCTACGAGCAGTACTTC
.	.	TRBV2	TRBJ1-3	CASSDGTGNTIYF	TGTGCCAGCAGTGACGGGACTGGAAACACCATATATTTT
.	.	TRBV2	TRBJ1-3	CASTPRPGLGNTIYF	TGTGCCAGCACCCCGCGTCCAGGGCTTGGAAACACCATATATTTT
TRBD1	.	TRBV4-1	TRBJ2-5	CASSQVGLGGPPQYF	TGCGCCAGCAGCCAAGTCGGGCTAGGGGGCCCCCCCCAGTACTTC
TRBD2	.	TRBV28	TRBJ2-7	CASSSWGTSGSHEQYF	TGTGCCAGCAGTTCCTGGGGGACTAGCGGGAGCCACGAGCAGTACTTC
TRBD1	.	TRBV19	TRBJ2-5	CASSWSGGAETQYF	TGTGCCAGTAGTTGGTCAGGGGGCGCCGAGACCCAGTACTTC
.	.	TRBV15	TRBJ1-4	CATSRGQNTNEKLFF	TGTGCCACCAGCCGCGGACAGAACACTAATGAAAAACTGTTTTTT